The sequence of this TCR beta chain was determined in a study of cytomegalovirus exposure and HLA in healthy donors. V shed 6 bases and J 0 bases; nucleotides not matched to a gene: 6. The CDR3 runs to 15 residues. Looked up from germline, CDR1 is SGHTS and CDR2 is YDEGEE. Both 60 Vbeta primers and 13 Jbeta primers went into the PCR. Measured with immunoSEQ multiplex PCR; TCRdb has only the in-frame clones, and not every one. The data contain 180,000 or so clones, 77% of them singletons. The sample consisted of PBMCs. The receptor was isolated from a man between 18 and 35 years old in good health and CMV-seronegative. This chain links TRBV5-8 with TRBJ1-1; 9 bases map to TRBD1. The CDR3: CASTDRGSMNTEAFF. For the CDR3, the DNA is TGTGCCAGCACCGACAGGGGGTCCATGAACACTGAAGCTTTCTTT.